The source of this T cell receptor (beta chain) is a study of cytomegalovirus exposure and HLA in healthy donors. Trimming took off 3 bases at V and 0 bases at J, with 6 bases between the two ends. There are 13 residues in the CDR3. Germline CDR1 SGHRS, CDR2 YFSETQ. This clone was detected once. Its antigen is unidentified. Study-wide results and limits: The authors enumerated over 150 TCR beta chains as linked to cytomegalovirus. Links to common viral pathogens appeared, in a later analysis, for several of the most significant clusters.

The PCR ran on 60 Vbeta and 13 Jbeta primers. Clones were sequenced by immunoSEQ multiplex PCR, and TCRdb holds only the in-frame ones, with some missing. The sample consists of 150,000 to 200,000 clones, 70% to 80% of them appearing once. The chain combines TRBV5-1 with TRBJ1-1; D not certain. Source material: PBMCs. This receptor was obtained from a man between 18 and 29 years old in good health and CMV-seropositive. CDR3 nucleotide sequence: TGCGCCAGCAGCTCACAGCTGAACACTGAAGCTTTCTTT. This sequence encodes CASSSQLNTEAFF.